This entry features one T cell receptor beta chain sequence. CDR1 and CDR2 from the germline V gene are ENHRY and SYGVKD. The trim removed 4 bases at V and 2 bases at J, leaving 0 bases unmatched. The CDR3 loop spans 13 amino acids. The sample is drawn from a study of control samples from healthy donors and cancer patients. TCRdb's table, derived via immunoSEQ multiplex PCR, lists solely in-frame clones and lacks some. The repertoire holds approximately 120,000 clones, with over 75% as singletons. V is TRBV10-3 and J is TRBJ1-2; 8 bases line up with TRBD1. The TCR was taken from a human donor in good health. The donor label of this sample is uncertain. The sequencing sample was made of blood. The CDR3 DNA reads TGTGCCATCAGTGGGGACAGGAACTATGGCTACACCTTC. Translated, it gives CAISGDRNYGYTF.